This T cell receptor beta chain was sequenced for a study of vaccination and CD4 T cells after COVID-19. This sample's treatment: roughly ten-day PBMC culture with coronavirus spike peptide pools or control peptides (ViraFEST assay). A note on this clonotype: Its antigen is not identified. At one of its ends the junction is not consistent with the germline gene, which may arise from a read error.

Sequence data for DNA of cultured CD4+ T cells were generated by the Oncomine TCR Beta short-read assay. One entry per CDR3 protein, called by TCRdb with MiXCR from the PCR reads. In the table there are 9,500 to 12,000 distinct CDR3 sequences, less than 75% of which are singletons. From germline, CDR1 is MNHEY and CDR2 SMNVEV (reference sequence). The CDR3 length is 15 residues. The sequenced sample was CD4+ T cells from blood, cultured in vitro, obtained before SARS-CoV-2 vaccination. The chain employs TRBV27 and TRBJ1-5; D perhaps matches TRBD1 (5 bases). This clonotype was obtained from a human donor who had recovered from COVID-19. In DNA, the CDR3 is TGTGTCAGCAGTTTCCGGCAGGGCCGCAATCAGCCCCAGCATTTT. Its protein is CVSSFRQGRNQPQHF.